This TCR beta chain was captured by sequencing in a study of CD8+ T cells in alopecia areata. About this clone: The target antigen is unknown.

Study results and limitations: Many expanded lesional clones persisted in scalp and blood during tofacitinib. Scalp clonality and expanded CD8+ clones among the top 100 showed significant decreases with tofacitinib.

TCR sequencing used cDNA made by reverse transcription of extracted RNA. Sequencing was performed with immunoSEQ multiplex PCR; in TCRdb, only in-frame clones are kept and a portion is missing. The sample contains approximately 110,000 clones, 56% of which appear only once. The ends were cut back, 3 bases at V and 0 bases at J, with 8 bases in the middle. Germline V gives CDR1 ENHRY, CDR2 SYGVKD. This CDR3 is built from 14 residues. Indicated treatment: oral pan-JAK inhibitor, 5-10 mg twice daily. V is TRBV10-3 and J is TRBJ1-1; D not resolved. This sequence originates from a human donor with alopecia areata. Sequencing was performed on CD4+ T cells sorted from blood, taken at week 24, from a patient treated with tofacitinib. This CDR3 is CAISDGRMNTEAFF. CDR3 nucleotide sequence: TGTGCCATCAGTGATGGTCGGATGAACACTGAAGCTTTCTTT.